This T cell receptor beta chain was recovered during a study of PD-1 blockade in classical Hodgkin lymphoma. V lost 0 bases and J lost 6, with 14 bases in between. This CDR3 is 15 amino acids long. Germline CDR1 and CDR2: GTSNPN and SVGIG (reference sequence). Time point defined: cycle 4 day 1 (C4D1), after more than 5 weeks of nivolumab. Every patient experienced relapse after autologous stem cell transplantation, and brentuximab vedotin exposure varied. Patients showed best responses of complete response, partial response or progressive disease. Points on this clone: No antigen is known for it.

Study-wide results and limits: Relapsed/refractory patients reportedly had the lowest baseline TCR diversity, below newly diagnosed patients, who were below healthy donors.

Assay used: immunoSEQ multiplex PCR; TCRdb lists only in-frame clones, some missing. The sample yields fewer than 100,000 clones, 90% to 95% seen once. This chain links TRBV30 with TRBJ2-2; no definite D call. The receptor was derived from a human donor with classical Hodgkin lymphoma. Specimen: peripheral blood mononuclear cells (PBMCs), collected before the fourth cycle of nivolumab. CDR3 protein: CAWSVSLGRAGELFF. DNA of the CDR3: TGTGCCTGGAGTGTAAGCCTCGGTAGGGCCGGGGAGCTGTTTTTT.